The clone carrying this TCR beta chain was found many times. What it binds is unknown. CDR1 and CDR2 from the germline V gene are MNHNS and SASEGT. This CDR3 spans 14 amino acids. V lost 5 bases to trimming and J lost 1 base; unmatched junction nucleotides: 5. This specimen belongs to a study of T cells in Graves' hyperthyroidism and ophthalmopathy. Study results and caveats: Patients with ophthalmopathy were separated from those with stable hyperthyroidism by a 13 V-J model. Peripheral blood also featured most of the thyroid clonotypes expanded above 0.001.

Thyroid ultrasound and orbital computed tomography, with clinical symptoms and serum thyroxine and TRAb, informed diagnoses. PBMCs came from 7.5 to 10 ml fresh peripheral blood. TCR beta CDR3 region amplification was performed from RNA transcripts. TCR CDR3 underwent first-round RT-PCR with the HTBI primer set. Each CDR3 protein is one row after TCRdb ran MiXCR on the multiplex PCR reads. The sample holds around 520,000 distinct CDR3 sequences; roughly a quarter are singletons and the top ten take approximately 10%. The source of this sequence is a woman under 40 with Graves' ophthalmopathy. The V and J genes are TRBV6-1 and TRBJ2-7; 7 bases are a match to TRBD1. Input material: blood. Written as DNA, the CDR3 is TGTGCCAGCAGTACCCGGGACAGATCCTACGAGCAGTACTTC. It is translated as CASSTRDRSYEQYF.